Sequencing of this T cell receptor (beta chain) was carried out in a study of T cell responses to AZD1222 COVID-19 vaccine. J was trimmed by 9 bases and V by 6 bases; bases with no gene match: 4. Germline values: CDR1 MNHEY, CDR2 SVGAGI. There are 14 residues in the CDR3. General study points: Spike-specific TCRs gained breadth and depth after people received two AZD1222 doses. The sample set comprised mostly white British donors with more females, and clonal diversity was possibly underestimated. No day 14 peak samples; only post-peak repertoires were characterized.

TCRdb's table, derived via immunoSEQ multiplex PCR, lists solely in-frame clones and lacks some. The sample includes about 120,000 clones, 88% of them seen just once. As concerns this clone: Its antigen is undetermined.

The sequences come from peripheral blood, collected on day 0 of AZD1222 vaccination. The gene calls are TRBV6-5 and TRBJ1-6; TRBD1 aligns across 11 bases. The receptor was isolated from an adult in good health. The DNA of the CDR3 is TGTGCCAGCAGCCCGGGACAGGGGGGTTCACCCCTCCACTTT. Residues: CASSPGQGGSPLHF.